The 8 T cell receptor beta chains below all came from one sample that was sequenced in a study of blood T cell repertoires in COVID-19. TCRdb's copy holds only in-frame clones and misses some; the assay was immunoSEQ multiplex PCR. Among around 210,000 clones listed, almost 85% were seen once. The specimen was peripheral blood. These receptors were taken from a man aged 50 or older with COVID-19, enrolled during active disease.

Concerning this clone: Other DNA sequences from this sample encode an identical CDR3 as well. The chain links TRBV5-5 to TRBJ2-7, with D unclear. The CDR3 sequence is 12 residues long. Germline values: CDR1 SGHKS, CDR2 YYEKEE (reference sequence). With 0 bases removed from V and 3 bases from J, the gap between germline ends came to 4 bases. The chain's CDR3 is CASSLASYEQYF. The DNA of the CDR3 is TGTGCCAGCAGCTTGGCCAGCTACGAGCAGTACTTC. Drawing the rest from reference TRBV5-5 and TRBJ2-7, the complete variable domain is DAGVTQSPTHLIKTRGQQVTLRCSPISGHKSVSWYQQVLGQGPQFIFQYYEKEERGRGNFPDRFSARQFPNYSSELNVNALLLGDSALYLCASSLASYEQYFGPGTRLTVT.

This clone occurred once. J is TRBJ1-3 and V is TRBV14; 12 nucleotides line up with TRBD1. J was trimmed by 0 bases and V by 0 bases; bases with no gene match: 15. This CDR3 spans 22 amino acids. CDR1 and CDR2 (germline): SGHDN, FVKESK. The CDR3 sequence: CASSQEGGTGGIPWSSGNTIYF. In DNA form, the CDR3 reads TGTGCCAGCAGCCAAGAGGGGGGGACAGGGGGCATCCCCTGGTCCTCTGGAAACACCATATATTTT.

This clone was observed a few times. The chain couples TRBV6-5 to TRBJ1-5, with D possibly TRBD1 on 5 matching bases. V lost 7 bases to trimming and J lost 6 bases, with 16 bases between them. Germline lookup yields CDR1 MNHEY and CDR2 SVGAGI. The CDR3 has 14 residues. The CDR3 here is CASTPGWVSQPQHF. The DNA for the CDR3 is TGTGCCAGCACCCCAGGGTGGGTCAGTCAGCCCCAGCATTTT.

The chain recombines TRBV28 with TRBJ2-5; 7 bases fit TRBD1. This CDR3 region has 14 residues. In germline, CDR1 is MDHEN, CDR2 SYDVKM. With V trimmed by 2 bases and J by 5 bases, 5 bases remained unmatched. For the CDR3, the DNA is TGTGCCAGCAGTTTACTACAGGGGCGGGAGACCCAGTACTTC. Residues: CASSLLQGRETQYF.

This clone was seen only once. The V gene is TRBV13, the J gene TRBJ2-7; 10 bases fit TRBD1. V trimming: 3 bases; J trimming: 4 bases; junction bases outside the gene matches: 3. The V gene's germline CDR1 is PRHDT and CDR2 FYEKMQ (reference sequence). The CDR3 has 14 amino acids. The DNA of the CDR3 is TGTGCCAGCAGCTTCCGGGACAGGGGTTACGAGCAGTACTTC. Its protein is CASSFRDRGYEQYF.

The J gene is TRBJ2-7, the V gene TRBV20-1; a weak D match, TRBD1 (6 bases). CDR1 is DFQATT and CDR2 is SNEGSKA in the germline V gene (reference sequence). V gave up 6 bases and J gave up 3 bases, with 9 bases separating them. The CDR3 has 11 amino acids. CDR3 loop: CSAKTGYEQYF. In DNA, the CDR3 is TGCAGTGCCAAGACAGGCTACGAGCAGTACTTC.

The V gene is TRBV27, the J gene TRBJ2-1; TRBD1 agrees at 10 bases. Losses at the gene ends were 3 bases for V and 6 bases for J; bases not matched to a gene: 8. Germline loops: CDR1 MNHEY, CDR2 SMNVEV (reference sequence). The CDR3 spans 16 residues. CDR3 sequence (DNA): TGTGCCAGCAGTTTTTTAAGGACAGGGGGTTCCAATGAGCAGTTCTTC. Translation: CASSFLRTGGSNEQFF.

The V and J genes are TRBV27 and TRBJ2-3; TRBD2 matches at 10 bases. The CDR3 extends over 14 amino acids. CDR1 is MNHEY, CDR2 SMNVEV, per germline (reference sequence). V lost 1 base to trimming and J lost 6 bases; unmatched junction nucleotides: 1. The CDR3 DNA reads as TGTGCCAGCAGTTTATGGGGACTAGCGGATACGCAGTATTTT. Amino acids: CASSLWGLADTQYF.